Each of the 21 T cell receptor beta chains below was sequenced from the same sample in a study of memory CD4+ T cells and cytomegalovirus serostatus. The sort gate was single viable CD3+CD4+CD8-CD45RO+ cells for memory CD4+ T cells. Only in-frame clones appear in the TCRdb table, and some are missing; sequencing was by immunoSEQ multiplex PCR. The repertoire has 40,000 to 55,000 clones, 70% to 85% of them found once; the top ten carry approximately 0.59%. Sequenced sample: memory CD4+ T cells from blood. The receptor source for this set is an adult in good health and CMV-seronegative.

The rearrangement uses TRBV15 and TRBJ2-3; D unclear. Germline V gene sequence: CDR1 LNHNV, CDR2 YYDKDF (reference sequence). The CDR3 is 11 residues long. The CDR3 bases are TGTGCTACCCGACTTGGAGATACGCAGTATTTT. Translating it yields CATRLGDTQYF.

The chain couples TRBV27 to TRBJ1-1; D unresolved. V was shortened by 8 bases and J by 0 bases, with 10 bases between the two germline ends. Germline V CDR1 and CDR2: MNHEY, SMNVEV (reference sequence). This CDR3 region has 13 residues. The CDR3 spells CASGGRMNTEAFF. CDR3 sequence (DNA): TGTGCCAGCGGCGGCAGAATGAACACTGAAGCTTTCTTT.

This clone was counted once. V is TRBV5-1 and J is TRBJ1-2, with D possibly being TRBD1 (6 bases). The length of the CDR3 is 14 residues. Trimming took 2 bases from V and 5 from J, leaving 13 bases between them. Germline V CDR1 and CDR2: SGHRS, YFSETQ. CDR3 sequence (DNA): TGCGCCAGCAGCTTCGGGACTAGGGGGTATGGCTACACCTTC. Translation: CASSFGTRGYGYTF. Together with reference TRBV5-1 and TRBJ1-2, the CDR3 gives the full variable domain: KAGVTQTPRYLIKTRGQQVTLSCSPISGHRSVSWYQQTPGQGLQFLFEYFSETQRNKGNFPGRFSGRQFSNSRSEMNVSTLELGDSALYLCASSFGTRGYGYTFGSGTRLTVV.

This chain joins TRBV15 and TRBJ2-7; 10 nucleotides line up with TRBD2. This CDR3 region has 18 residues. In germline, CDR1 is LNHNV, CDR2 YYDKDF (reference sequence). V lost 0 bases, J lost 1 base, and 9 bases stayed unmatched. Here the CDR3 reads CATSRDGVAGGYSYEQYF. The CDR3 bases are TGTGCCACCAGCAGAGATGGGGTAGCGGGGGGCTATTCCTACGAGCAGTACTTC.

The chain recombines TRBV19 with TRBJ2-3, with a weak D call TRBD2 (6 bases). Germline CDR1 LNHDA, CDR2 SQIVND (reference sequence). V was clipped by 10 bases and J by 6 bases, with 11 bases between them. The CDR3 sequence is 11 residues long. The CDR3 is CATSRGDTQYF. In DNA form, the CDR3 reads TGTGCCACAAGTCGGGGGGATACGCAGTATTTT.

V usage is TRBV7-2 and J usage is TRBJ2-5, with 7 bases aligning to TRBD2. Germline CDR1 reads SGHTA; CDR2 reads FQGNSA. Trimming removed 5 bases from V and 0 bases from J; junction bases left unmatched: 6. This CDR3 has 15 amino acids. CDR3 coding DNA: TGTGCCAGCAGCCATAGCGGGCGATACCAAGAGACCCAGTACTTC. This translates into CASSHSGRYQETQYF.

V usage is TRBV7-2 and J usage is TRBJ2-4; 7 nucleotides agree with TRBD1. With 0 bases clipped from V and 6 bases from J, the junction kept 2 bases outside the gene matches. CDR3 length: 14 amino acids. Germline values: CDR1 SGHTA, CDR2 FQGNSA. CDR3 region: CASSLAGQLNIQYF. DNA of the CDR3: TGTGCCAGCAGCTTAGCGGGACAGCTAAACATTCAGTACTTC.

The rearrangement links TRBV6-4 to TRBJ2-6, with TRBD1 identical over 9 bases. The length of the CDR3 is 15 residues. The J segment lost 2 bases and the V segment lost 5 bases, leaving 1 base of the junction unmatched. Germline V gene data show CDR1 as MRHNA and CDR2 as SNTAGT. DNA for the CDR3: TGTGCCAGCAGTAGGACAGGGGCTGGGGCCAACGTCCTGACTTTC. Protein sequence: CASSRTGAGANVLTF.

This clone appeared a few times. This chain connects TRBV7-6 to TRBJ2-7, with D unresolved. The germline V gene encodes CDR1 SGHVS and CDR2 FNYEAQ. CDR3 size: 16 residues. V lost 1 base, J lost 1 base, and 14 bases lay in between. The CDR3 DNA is TGTGCCAGCAGCTTAGAACCCTTATGGGATTCCTACGAGCAGTACTTC. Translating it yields CASSLEPLWDSYEQYF.

The chain's CDR3 is CSAVNLGTQYF. DNA for the CDR3: TGCAGTGCTGTCAATCTGGGAACCCAGTACTTC. This chain connects TRBV20-1 to TRBJ2-5; no clear D gene. CDR3 length: 11 residues. CDR1 DFQATT and CDR2 SNEGSKA come from the germline V gene (reference sequence). V dropped 5 bases and J dropped 8 bases, with 12 bases sitting between them.

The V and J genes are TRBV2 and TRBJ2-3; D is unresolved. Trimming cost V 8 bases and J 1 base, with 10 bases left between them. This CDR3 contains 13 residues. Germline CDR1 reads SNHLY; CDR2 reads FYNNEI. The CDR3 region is CASFRFGTDTQYF. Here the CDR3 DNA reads TGTGCCAGCTTCAGGTTCGGCACAGATACGCAGTATTTT.

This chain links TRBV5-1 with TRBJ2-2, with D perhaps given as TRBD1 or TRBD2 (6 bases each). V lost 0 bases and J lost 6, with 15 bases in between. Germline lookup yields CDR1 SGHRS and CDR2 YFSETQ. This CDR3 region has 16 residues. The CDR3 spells CASSLETGALAGELFF. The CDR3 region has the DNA TGCGCCAGCAGCTTGGAAACGGGGGCCTTGGCCGGGGAGCTGTTTTTT.

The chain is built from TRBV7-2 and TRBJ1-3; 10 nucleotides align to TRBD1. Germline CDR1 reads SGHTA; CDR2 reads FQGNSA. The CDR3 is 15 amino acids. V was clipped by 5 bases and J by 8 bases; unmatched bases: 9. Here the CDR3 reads CASSPGQGGVDTIYF. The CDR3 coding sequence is TGTGCCAGCAGCCCCGGACAGGGGGGCGTCGACACCATATATTTT.

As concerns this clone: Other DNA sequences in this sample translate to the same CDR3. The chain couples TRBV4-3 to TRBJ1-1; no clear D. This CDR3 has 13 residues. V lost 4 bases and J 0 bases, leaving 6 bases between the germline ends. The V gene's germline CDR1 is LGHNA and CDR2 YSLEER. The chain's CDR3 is CASSPTVNTEAFF. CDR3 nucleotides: TGCGCCAGCAGCCCGACGGTGAACACTGAAGCTTTCTTT.

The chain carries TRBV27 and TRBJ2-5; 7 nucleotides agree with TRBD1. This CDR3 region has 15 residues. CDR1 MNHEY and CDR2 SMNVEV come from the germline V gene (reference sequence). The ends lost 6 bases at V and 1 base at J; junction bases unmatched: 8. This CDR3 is CASRPPYRGQETQYF. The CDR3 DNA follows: TGTGCCAGCAGACCGCCGTACAGGGGCCAAGAGACCCAGTACTTC.

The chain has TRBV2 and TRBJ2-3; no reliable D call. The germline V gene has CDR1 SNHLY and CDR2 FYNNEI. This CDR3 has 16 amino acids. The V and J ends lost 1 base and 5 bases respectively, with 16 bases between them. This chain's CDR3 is CASSEDQFLGQDTQYF. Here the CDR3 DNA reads TGTGCCAGCAGTGAAGACCAGTTTTTGGGCCAAGATACGCAGTATTTT.

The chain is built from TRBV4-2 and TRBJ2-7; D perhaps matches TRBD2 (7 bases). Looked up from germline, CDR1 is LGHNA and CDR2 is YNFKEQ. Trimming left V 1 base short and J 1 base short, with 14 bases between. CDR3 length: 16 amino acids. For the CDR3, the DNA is TGTGCCAGCAGCCAAGTCGATCGGGGGGCTTCCTACGAGCAGTACTTC. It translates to CASSQVDRGASYEQYF.

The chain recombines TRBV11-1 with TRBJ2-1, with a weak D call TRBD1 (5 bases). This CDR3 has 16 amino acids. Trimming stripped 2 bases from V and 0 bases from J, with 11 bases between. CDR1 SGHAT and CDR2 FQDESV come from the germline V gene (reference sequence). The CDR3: CASSLRGSTSYNEQFF. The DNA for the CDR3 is TGTGCCAGCAGCTTAAGGGGCTCTACCTCCTACAATGAGCAGTTCTTC. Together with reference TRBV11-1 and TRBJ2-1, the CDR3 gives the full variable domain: EAEVAQSPRYKITEKSQAVAFWCDPISGHATLYWYRQILGQGPELLVQFQDESVVDDSQLPKDRFSAERLKGVDSTLKIQPAELGDSAMYLCASSLRGSTSYNEQFFGPGTRLTVL.

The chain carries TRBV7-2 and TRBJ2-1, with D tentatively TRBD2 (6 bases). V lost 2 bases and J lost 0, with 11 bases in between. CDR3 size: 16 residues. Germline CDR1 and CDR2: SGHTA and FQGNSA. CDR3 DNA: TGTGCCAGCAGCTTACGGGCTAGCGCCTCCTACAATGAGCAGTTCTTC. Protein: CASSLRASASYNEQFF.

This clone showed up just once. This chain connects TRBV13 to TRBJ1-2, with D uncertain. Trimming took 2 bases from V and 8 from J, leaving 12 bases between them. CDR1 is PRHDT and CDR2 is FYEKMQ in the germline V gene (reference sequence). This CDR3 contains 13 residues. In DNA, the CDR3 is TGTGCCAGCAGCTTACCCAGTCTCGGCGGCTACACCTTC. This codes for CASSLPSLGGYTF.

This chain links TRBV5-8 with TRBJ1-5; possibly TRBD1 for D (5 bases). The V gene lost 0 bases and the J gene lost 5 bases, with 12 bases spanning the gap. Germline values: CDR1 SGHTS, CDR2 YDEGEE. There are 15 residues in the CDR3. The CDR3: CASSLGQLTYQPQHF. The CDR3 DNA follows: TGTGCCAGCAGCTTGGGACAGCTAACTTATCAGCCCCAGCATTTT.